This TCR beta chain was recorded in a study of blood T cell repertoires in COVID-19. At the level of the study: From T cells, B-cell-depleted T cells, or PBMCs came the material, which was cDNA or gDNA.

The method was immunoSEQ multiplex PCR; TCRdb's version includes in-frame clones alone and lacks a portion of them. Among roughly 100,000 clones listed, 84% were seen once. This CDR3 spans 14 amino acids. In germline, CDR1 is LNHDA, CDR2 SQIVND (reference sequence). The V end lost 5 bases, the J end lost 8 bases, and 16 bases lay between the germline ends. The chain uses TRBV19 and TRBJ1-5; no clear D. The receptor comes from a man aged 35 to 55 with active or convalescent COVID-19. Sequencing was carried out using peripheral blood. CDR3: CASSSPSTGEPQHF. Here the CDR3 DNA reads TGTGCCAGTAGTTCCCCCAGCACCGGGGAGCCCCAGCATTTT.